One sample yielded the 10 T cell receptor beta chains listed below, sequenced in a study of OX40 agonist ivuxolimab in advanced cancers. This table comes from immunoSEQ multiplex PCR, and its TCRdb copy is limited to in-frame clones, with some not included. The sample holds tens of thousands of clones, 87% seen once. Sequences were derived from CD4+ or CD8+ T cells sorted from blood, sampled in a trial of the OX40 agonist ivuxolimab. The receptors derive from an adult with an advanced solid tumor such as melanoma, head and neck, liver or kidney cancer.

This clone was counted a single time. The J gene is TRBJ1-5, the V gene TRBV5-6; D ambiguous. CDR1 is SGHDT, CDR2 YYEEEE, per germline. Trimming took 2 bases from V and 3 from J, leaving 12 bases between them. This CDR3 comprises 15 residues. The CDR3 is CASSLGYSPNQPQHF. The CDR3 DNA reads TGTGCCAGCAGCTTAGGTTACAGCCCCAATCAGCCCCAGCATTTT.

V gene TRBV7-9 combines with J gene TRBJ2-2; 9 bases are shared with TRBD2. The CDR3 is 14 amino acids. Germline V lookup: CDR1 SEHNR, CDR2 FQNEAQ (reference sequence). V lost 5 bases, J lost 7 bases, and 5 bases stayed unmatched. The CDR3 is CASSPGLAYGELFF. The DNA for the CDR3 is TGTGCCAGCAGCCCCGGACTAGCGTACGGGGAGCTGTTTTTT.

This clone appeared a single time. The chain links TRBV6-1 to TRBJ1-6, with D unresolved. CDR3 length equals 12 residues. V gave up 2 bases and J gave up 11 bases, with 7 bases separating them. The germline V gene encodes CDR1 MNHNS and CDR2 SASEGT. CDR3 region: CASSELEAPLHF. The CDR3 DNA is TGTGCCAGCAGTGAACTAGAAGCACCCCTCCACTTT.

CDR3 sequence: CASSFGTPAAETQYF. Written as DNA, the CDR3 is TGTGCCAGCAGCTTTGGGACTCCCGCGGCAGAGACCCAGTACTTC. The rearrangement uses TRBV11-2 and TRBJ2-5, with a tentative D call TRBD2 (6 bases). Trimming took off 3 bases at V and 4 bases at J, with 15 bases between the two ends. The CDR3 is 15 amino acids. Germline V gene data show CDR1 as SGHAT and CDR2 as FQNNGV. Full variable domain (missing parts from reference TRBV11-2 and TRBJ2-5): EAGVAQSPRYKIIEKRQSVAFWCNPISGHATLYWYQQILGQGPKLLIQFQNNGVVDDSQLPKDRFSAERLKGVDSTLKIQPAKLEDSAVYLCASSFGTPAAETQYFGPGTRLLVL.

The V gene is TRBV2, the J gene TRBJ1-2, with D uncertain. V lost 0 bases to trimming and J lost 6 bases, with 14 bases between them. The germline V gene has CDR1 SNHLY and CDR2 FYNNEI. The CDR3 length is 15 residues. The CDR3 sequence is CASSEAAEGPHGYTF. The DNA for the CDR3 is TGTGCCAGCAGTGAAGCGGCCGAGGGTCCCCATGGCTACACCTTC.

The J gene is TRBJ1-1, the V gene TRBV7-9; D not resolved. Germline V gene data show CDR1 as SEHNR and CDR2 as FQNEAQ (reference sequence). CDR3 length equals 12 residues. The germline V and J ends were trimmed by 6 bases and 4 bases, with 9 bases remaining between them. CDR3 sequence: CASRSSGTEAFF. The CDR3, as DNA: TGTGCCAGCAGAAGTTCAGGCACTGAAGCTTTCTTT. Combining the CDR3 with reference TRBV7-9 and TRBJ1-1 gives the whole variable domain DTGVSQNPRHKITKRGQNVTFRCDPISEHNRLYWYRQTLGQGPEFLTYFQNEAQLEKSRLLSDRFSAERPKGSFSTLEIQRTEQGDSAMYLCASRSSGTEAFFGQGTRLTVV.

The V and J genes are TRBV7-8 and TRBJ2-3; TRBD1 matches at 7 bases. V was clipped by 5 bases and J by 0 bases; unmatched bases: 5. The CDR3 covers 15 residues. CDR1 SGHVS and CDR2 FQNEAQ come from the germline V gene. The CDR3 is CASSLQTGSTDTQYF. Here the CDR3 DNA reads TGTGCCAGCAGCCTACAGACAGGGAGCACAGATACGCAGTATTTT.

The genes are TRBV11-3 and TRBJ1-3; D unclear. Trimming removed 1 base from V and 0 bases from J, with 10 bases in between. The CDR3 is 16 residues long. CDR1 SGHNT and CDR2 YENEEA come from the germline V gene. The CDR3 DNA follows: TGTGCCAGCAGCTTAGGGGTGCTCAGCTCTGGAAACACCATATATTTT. Its translation is CASSLGVLSSGNTIYF. Drawing the rest from reference TRBV11-3 and TRBJ1-3, the complete variable domain is EAGVVQSPRYKIIEKKQPVAFWCNPISGHNTLYWYLQNLGQGPELLIRYENEEAVDDSQLPKDRFSAERLKGVDSTLKIQPAELGDSAVYLCASSLGVLSSGNTIYFGEGSWLTVV.

The CDR3 region is CASSSGQGAHLGYTF. Here the CDR3 DNA reads TGTGCCAGCAGCTCCGGACAGGGGGCTCACTTGGGCTACACCTTC. V usage is TRBV7-2 and J usage is TRBJ1-2; 11 bases agree with TRBD1. This CDR3 has 15 residues. Trimming removed 4 bases from V and 8 bases from J; junction bases left unmatched: 9. CDR1 and CDR2 from the germline V gene are SGHTA and FQGNSA.

This chain joins TRBV11-2 and TRBJ2-7; D gene ambiguous. This CDR3 contains 11 residues. The V end lost 5 bases, the J end lost 0 bases, and 2 bases lay between the germline ends. Germline lookup yields CDR1 SGHAT and CDR2 FQNNGV. The DNA of the CDR3 is TGTGCCAGCAGCCACTCCTACGAGCAGTACTTC. This translates into CASSHSYEQYF.